The following is a TCR beta chain sequence with its context. Its cognate antigen is unknown. This entry comes from a study of cytomegalovirus exposure and HLA in healthy donors. Sequenced by immunoSEQ multiplex PCR; TCRdb stores in-frame clones only, minus some. The data hold some 140,000 clones, with around four fifths observed a single time. The study drew the donors from its approximately 120-subject validation cohort, separate from the approximately 700-subject first cohort. The V gene's germline CDR1 is LNHDA and CDR2 SQIVND (reference sequence). This CDR3 is 16 amino acids long. With 6 bases clipped from V and 2 bases from J, the junction kept 12 bases outside the gene matches. Overall study findings and caveats: Cytomegalovirus association was assigned to some 160 TCR beta chains. With high specificity and sensitivity, the classifier reportedly diagnosed cytomegalovirus status. Rarity held for most TCR sequences, but there were some public TCRs that occurred in many donors.

This clonotype was obtained from a woman in her twenties or thirties in good health and CMV-seronegative. The sequencing input was PBMCs. The rearrangement links TRBV19 to TRBJ2-7, with 8 bases that match TRBD1. This CDR3 is CASSTLAGGRPYEQYF. CDR3 sequence (DNA): TGTGCCAGTAGCACCCTTGCAGGGGGCAGGCCCTACGAGCAGTACTTC.